What follows describes a single TCR beta chain. Its target is unknown. The sample is drawn from a study of response to subunit inactivated influenza vaccine. This CDR3 spans 15 amino acids. Per germline, CDR1 MNHEY and CDR2 SVGEGT. V lost 10 bases to trimming and J lost 3 bases, with 20 bases between them. Each CDR3 protein is one row after TCRdb ran MiXCR on the RT-PCR reads. The sample includes some 850,000 distinct CDR3 sequences, around 18% of them seen just once. Study-level results: T cells newly recruited by each seasonal influenza vaccination are few, the authors suggested.

The input for sequencing was PBMCs from blood, taken 5 to 6 days after vaccination. The source of this sequence is a man aged 50 to 59 who received an inactivated influenza vaccine. The chain combines TRBV6-2 or TRBV6-3 with TRBJ2-3, with a possible D match to TRBD2 (7 bases). DNA for the CDR3: TGTGCCACCCGATGGGGGCGGGGGAGGACAGATACGCAGTATTTT. Translated, it gives CATRWGRGRTDTQYF.